This entry features one T cell receptor (beta chain) sequence. One end of the junction varies from germline; a read error may be responsible. Genomic DNA constituted the template upon which TCR beta VDJ and CDR3 profiling was performed. TCRdb recomputed calls from the reads with MiXCR, one row per CDR3 protein. The table lists more than 200,000 distinct CDR3 sequences, roughly 53% of them singletons. Flow cytometry had shown expanded CD8+CD57+ cells in the patients chosen for sequencing. Each patient gave a blood sample that was collected before any therapy had been received. The sample is drawn from a study of CD8+CD57+ T cells in acquired aplastic anemia. In the study overall: The study obtained an average of 3.2 ug of DNA from sorted CD4+ and CD8+ cells.

The CDR3 is 12 residues long. CDR1 is SGHVS and CDR2 is FQNEAQ in the germline V gene. This TCR was recovered from a human donor with aplastic anemia. Material: sorted CD4+, CD8+, or CD8+CD57+ T cells (not recorded which) from PBMCs. The rearrangement uses TRBV7-8 and TRBJ1-1; perhaps TRBD1 as D (6 bases). The CDR3 protein is CASSSSGRGGVF. CDR3 nucleotides: TGTGCCAGCAGCTCCTCGGGCAGGGGCGGGGTCTTT.